This T cell receptor beta chain stems from a study of a mutant IDH1 vaccine in newly diagnosed glioma. Regarding this clone: Its specificity is unknown.

Generated by immunoSEQ multiplex PCR, the TCRdb table keeps only in-frame clones and is missing some. In the table there are about 38,000 clones, 75% to 80% of which are singletons. V shed 6 bases and J shed 0 bases, with 12 bases lying between them. The CDR3 is 15 amino acids. CDR1 and CDR2 (germline): SEHNR, FQNEAQ (reference sequence). Regarding time point: week 5, during vaccination. Each dose of the vaccine consisted of 300 ug of mutant IDH1 20-mer peptide, with topical imiquimod. This chain links TRBV7-9 with TRBJ1-3; the D is unclear. This sequence was found in a man aged 40-55 years with glioma. The material was PBMCs, obtained from a glioma patient whose treatment included an IDH1 peptide vaccine. The CDR3 DNA sequence: TGTGCCAGCAGTCCCCCCGGAAGCTCTGGAAACACCATATATTTT. Translating gives CASSPPGSSGNTIYF.